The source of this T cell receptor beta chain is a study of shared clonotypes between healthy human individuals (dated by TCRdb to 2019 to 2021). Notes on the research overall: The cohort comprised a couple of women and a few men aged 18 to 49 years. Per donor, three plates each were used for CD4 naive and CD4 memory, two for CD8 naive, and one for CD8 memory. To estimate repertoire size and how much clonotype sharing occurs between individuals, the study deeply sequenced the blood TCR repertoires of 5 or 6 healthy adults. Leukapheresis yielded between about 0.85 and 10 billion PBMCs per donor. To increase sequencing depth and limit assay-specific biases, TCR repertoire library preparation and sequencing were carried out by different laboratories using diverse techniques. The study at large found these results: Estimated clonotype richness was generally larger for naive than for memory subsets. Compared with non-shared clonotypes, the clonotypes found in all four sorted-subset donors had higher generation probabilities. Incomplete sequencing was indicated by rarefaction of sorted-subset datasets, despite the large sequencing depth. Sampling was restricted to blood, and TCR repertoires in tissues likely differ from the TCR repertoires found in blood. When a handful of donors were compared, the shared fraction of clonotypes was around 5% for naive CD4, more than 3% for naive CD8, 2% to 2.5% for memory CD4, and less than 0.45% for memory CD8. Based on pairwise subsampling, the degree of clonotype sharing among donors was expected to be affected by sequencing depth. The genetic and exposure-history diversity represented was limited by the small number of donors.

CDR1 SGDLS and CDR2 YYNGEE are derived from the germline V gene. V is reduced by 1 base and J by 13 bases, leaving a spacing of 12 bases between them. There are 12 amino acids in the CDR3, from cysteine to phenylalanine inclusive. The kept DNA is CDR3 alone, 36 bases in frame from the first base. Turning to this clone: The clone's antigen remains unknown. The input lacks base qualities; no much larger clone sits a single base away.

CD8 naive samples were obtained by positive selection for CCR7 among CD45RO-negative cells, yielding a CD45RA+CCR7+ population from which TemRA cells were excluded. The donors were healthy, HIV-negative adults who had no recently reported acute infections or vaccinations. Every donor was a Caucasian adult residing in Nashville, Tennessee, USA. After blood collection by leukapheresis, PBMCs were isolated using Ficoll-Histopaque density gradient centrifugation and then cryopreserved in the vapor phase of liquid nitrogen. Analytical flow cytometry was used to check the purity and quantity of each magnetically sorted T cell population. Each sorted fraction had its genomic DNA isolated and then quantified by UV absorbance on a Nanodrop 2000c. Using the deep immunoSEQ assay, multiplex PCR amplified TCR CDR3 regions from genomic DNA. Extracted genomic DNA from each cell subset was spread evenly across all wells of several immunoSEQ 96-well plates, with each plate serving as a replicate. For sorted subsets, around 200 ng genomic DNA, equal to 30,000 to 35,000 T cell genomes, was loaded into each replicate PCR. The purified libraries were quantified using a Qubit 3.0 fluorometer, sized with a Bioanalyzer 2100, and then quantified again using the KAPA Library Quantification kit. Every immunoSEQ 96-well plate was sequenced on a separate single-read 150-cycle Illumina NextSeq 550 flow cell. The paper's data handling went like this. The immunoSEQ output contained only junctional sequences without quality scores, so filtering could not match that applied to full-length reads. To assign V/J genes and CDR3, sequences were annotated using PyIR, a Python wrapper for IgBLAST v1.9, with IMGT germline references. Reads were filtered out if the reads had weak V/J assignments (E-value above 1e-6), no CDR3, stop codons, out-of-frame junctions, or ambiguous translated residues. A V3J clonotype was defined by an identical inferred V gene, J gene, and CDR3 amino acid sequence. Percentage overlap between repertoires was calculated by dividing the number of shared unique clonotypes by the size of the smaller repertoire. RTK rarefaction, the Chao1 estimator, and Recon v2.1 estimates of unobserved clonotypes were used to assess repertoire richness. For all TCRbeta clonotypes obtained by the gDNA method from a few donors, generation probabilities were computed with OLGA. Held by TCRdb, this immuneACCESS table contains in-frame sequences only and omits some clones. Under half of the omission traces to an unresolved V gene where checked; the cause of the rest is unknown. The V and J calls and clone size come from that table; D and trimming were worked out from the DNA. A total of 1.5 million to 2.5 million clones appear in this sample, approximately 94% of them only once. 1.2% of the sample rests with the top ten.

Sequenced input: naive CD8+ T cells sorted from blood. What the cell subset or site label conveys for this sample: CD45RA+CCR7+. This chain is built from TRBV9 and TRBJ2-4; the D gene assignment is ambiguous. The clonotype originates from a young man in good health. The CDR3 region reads CASSVLGGLQYF. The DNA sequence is TGTGCCAGCAGCGTACTAGGTGGGCTCCAGTACTTC.